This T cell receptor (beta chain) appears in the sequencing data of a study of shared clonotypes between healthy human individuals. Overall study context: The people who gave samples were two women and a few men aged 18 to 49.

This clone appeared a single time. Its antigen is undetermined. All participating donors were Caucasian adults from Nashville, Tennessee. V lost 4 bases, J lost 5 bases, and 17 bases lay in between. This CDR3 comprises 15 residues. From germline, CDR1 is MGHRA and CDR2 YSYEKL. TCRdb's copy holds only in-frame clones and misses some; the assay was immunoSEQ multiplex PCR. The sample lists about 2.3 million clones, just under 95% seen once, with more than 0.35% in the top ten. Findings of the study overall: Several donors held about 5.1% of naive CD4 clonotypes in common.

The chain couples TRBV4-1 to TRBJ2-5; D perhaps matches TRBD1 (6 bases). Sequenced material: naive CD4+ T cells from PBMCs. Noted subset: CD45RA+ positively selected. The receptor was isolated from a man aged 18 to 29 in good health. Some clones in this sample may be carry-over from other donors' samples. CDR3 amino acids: CASSRTPAGAETQYF. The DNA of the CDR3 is TGCGCCAGCAGCCGAACCCCGGCAGGGGCGGAGACCCAGTACTTC.